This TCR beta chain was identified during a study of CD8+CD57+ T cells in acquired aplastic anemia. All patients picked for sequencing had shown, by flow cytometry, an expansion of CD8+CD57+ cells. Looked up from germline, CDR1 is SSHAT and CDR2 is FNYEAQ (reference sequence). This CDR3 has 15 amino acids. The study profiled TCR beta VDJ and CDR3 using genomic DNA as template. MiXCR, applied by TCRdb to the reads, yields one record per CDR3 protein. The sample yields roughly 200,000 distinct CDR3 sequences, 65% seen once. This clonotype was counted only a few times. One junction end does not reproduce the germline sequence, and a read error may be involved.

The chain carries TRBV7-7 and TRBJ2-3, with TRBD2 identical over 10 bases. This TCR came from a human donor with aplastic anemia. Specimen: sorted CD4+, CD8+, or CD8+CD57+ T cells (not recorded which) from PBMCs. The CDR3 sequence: CASSSTSGGTDTQYF. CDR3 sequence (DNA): TGTGCTAGCAGCTCTACTAGCGGGGGCACAGATACGCAGTATTTT.